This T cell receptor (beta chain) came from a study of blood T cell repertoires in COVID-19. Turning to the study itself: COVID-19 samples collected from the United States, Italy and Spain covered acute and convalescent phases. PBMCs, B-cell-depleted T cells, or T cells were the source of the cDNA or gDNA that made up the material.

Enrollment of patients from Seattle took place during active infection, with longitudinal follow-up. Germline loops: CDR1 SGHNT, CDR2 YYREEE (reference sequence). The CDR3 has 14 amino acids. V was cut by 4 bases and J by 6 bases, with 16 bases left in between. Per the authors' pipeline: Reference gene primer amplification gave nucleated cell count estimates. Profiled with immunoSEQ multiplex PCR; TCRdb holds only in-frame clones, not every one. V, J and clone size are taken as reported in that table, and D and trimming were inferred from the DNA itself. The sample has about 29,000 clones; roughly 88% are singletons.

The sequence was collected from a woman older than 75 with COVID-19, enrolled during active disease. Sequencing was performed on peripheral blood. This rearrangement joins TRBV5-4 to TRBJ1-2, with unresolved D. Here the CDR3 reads CASSPASSRNGYTF. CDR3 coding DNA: TGTGCCAGCAGCCCCGCCTCGAGCCGTAATGGCTACACCTTC.